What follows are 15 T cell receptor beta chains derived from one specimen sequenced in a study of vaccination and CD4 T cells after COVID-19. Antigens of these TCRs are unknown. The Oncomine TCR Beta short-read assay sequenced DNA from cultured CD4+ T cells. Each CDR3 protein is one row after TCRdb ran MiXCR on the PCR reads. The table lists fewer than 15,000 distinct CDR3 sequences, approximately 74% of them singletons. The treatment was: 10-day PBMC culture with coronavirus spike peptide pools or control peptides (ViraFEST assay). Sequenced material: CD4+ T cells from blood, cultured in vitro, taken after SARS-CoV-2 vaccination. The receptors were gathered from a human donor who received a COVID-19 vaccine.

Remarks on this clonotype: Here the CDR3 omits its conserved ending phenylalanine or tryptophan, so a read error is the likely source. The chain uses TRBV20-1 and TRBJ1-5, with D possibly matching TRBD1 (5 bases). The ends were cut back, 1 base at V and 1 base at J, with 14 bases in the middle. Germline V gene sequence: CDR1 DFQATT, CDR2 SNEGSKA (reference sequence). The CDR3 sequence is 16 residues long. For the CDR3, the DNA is TGCAGTGCTAGAGCGAACAGGACGATAAGCAATCAGCCCCAGCATCTT. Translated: CSARANRTISNQPQHL.

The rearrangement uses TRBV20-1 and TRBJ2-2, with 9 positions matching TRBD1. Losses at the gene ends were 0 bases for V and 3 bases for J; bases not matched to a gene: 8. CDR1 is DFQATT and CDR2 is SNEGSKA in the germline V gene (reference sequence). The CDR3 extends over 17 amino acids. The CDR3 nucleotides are TGCAGTGCTAGAGATCATCGGGGACAGGGTGACACCGGGGAGCTGTTTTTT. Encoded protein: CSARDHRGQGDTGELFF.

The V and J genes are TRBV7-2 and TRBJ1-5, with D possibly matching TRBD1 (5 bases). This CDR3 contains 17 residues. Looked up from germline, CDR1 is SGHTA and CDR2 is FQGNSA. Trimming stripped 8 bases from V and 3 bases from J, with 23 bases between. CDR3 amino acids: CASSVRPGGRHNQPQHF. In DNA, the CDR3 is TGTGCCAGCTCTGTACGACCTGGGGGAAGACACAATCAGCCCCAGCATTTT.

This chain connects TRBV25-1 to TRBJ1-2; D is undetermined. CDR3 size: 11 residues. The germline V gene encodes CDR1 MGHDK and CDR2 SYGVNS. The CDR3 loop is CKTLQLYGYTF. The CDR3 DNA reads TGTAAGACGTTACAGCTCTATGGCTACACCTTC.

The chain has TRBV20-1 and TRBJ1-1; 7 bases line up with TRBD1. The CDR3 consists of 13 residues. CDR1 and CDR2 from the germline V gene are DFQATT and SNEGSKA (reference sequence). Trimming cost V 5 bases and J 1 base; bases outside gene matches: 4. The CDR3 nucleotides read TGCAGTGCTCTCCGGGACAGGAACACTGAAGCTTTCTTT. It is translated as CSALRDRNTEAFF.

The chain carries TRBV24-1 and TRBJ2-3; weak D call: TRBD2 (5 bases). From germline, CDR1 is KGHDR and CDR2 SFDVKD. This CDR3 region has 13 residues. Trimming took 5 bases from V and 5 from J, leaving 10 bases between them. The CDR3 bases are TGTGCCACCAGTGGCTTCGGGGTAGATACGCAGTATTTT. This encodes CATSGFGVDTQYF.

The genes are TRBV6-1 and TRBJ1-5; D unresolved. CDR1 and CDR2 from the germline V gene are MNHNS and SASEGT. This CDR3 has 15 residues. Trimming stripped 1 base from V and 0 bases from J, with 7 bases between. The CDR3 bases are TGTGCCAGCAGTGAAGACCTAGTTAGCAATCAGCCCCAGCATTTT. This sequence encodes CASSEDLVSNQPQHF.

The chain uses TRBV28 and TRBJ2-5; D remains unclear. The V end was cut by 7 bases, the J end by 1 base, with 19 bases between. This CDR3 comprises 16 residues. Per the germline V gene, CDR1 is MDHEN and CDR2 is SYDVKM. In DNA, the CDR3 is TGTGCCAGCATACCGACTGGTGAGAGGTCCCAAGAGACCCAGTACTTC. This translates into CASIPTGERSQETQYF. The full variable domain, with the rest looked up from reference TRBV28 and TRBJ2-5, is DVKVTQSSRYLVKRTGEKVFLECVQDMDHENMFWYRQDPGLGLRLIYFSYDVKMKEKGDIPEGYSVSREKKERFSLILESASTNQTSMYLCASIPTGERSQETQYFGPGTRLLVL.

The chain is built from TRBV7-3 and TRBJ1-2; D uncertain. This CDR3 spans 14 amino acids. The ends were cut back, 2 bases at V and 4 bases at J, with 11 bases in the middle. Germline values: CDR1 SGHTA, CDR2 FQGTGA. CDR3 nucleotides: TGTGCCAGCAGCTTATCGCTTCCGGCCTATGGCTACACCTTC. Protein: CASSLSLPAYGYTF.

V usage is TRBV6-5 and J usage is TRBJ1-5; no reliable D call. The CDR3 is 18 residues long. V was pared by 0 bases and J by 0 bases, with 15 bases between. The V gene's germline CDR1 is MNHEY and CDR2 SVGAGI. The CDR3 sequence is CASSYSAGTYSSNQPQHF. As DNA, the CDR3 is TGTGCCAGCAGTTACTCGGCAGGAACCTATTCTAGCAATCAGCCCCAGCATTTT.

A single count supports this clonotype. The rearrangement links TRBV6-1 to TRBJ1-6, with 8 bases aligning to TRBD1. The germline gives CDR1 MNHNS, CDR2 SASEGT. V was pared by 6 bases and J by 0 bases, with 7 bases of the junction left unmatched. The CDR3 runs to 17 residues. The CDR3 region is CASSRTGKDSYNSPLHF. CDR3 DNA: TGTGCCAGCAGCCGGACAGGGAAGGACTCCTATAATTCACCCCTCCACTTT.

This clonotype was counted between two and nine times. The DNA of the CDR3 is TGCAGTGCTAGAGATATTGGTTTCGGGCAGCCCCAGCATTTT. Amino acid sequence: CSARDIGFGQPQHF. This sequence joins TRBV20-1 and TRBJ1-5; D uncertain. Between the trimmed V and J ends, which lost 0 bases and 7 bases, there was a span of 13 bases. CDR3 length equals 14 residues. Germline-derived CDR1 and CDR2 are DFQATT and SNEGSKA (reference sequence).

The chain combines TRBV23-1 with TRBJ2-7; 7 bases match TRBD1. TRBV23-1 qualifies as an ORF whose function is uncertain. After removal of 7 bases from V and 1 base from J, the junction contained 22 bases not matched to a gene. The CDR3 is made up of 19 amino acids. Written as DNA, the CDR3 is TGCGCCAGCACTCCTCCACGGACAGGCCGGGGCGAAAGGTCCTACGAGCAGTACTTC. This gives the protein CASTPPRTGRGERSYEQYF.

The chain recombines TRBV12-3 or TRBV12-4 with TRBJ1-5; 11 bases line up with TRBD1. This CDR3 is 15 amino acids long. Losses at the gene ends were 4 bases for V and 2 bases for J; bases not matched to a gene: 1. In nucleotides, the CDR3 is TGTGCCAGCAGTTGGACAGGGGGCGGCAATCAGCCCCAGCATTTT. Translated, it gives CASSWTGGGNQPQHF.

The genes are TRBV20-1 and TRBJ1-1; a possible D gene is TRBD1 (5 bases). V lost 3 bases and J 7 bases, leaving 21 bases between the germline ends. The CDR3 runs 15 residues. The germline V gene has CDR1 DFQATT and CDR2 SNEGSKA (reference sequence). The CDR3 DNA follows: TGCAGTGCTAGTTCCCCCAAAGGGGCTAACCATGAAGCTTTCTTT. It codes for CSASSPKGANHEAFF.